This T cell receptor (beta chain) was documented in a study of T cell repertoires in cytomegalovirus infection. Study in general: Matching HLA type and CMV infection were both indicated by public TCR beta signatures.

This clonotype has at least ten counts. The germline CDR1 and CDR2 sequences are SEHNR and FQNEAQ (reference sequence). The CDR3 has 15 amino acids. V was shortened by 4 bases and J by 8 bases, with 17 bases between the two germline ends. TCRdb reprocessed the reads via MiXCR and lists one record per CDR3 protein. The sample contains approximately 500,000 distinct CDR3 sequences, 16% of which appear only once. The clonotype was recovered from a human donor in good health (CMV status not recorded). Some clones in this sample may be carry-over from other donors' samples. Sequences were obtained from CD8+ T cells from PBMCs. The rearrangement uses TRBV7-9 and TRBJ1-4, with a possible D match to TRBD1 (6 bases). The chain's CDR3 is CASSSYRDAGEKLFF. CDR3 nucleotides: TGTGCCAGCAGCTCTTACAGGGATGCAGGGGAAAAACTGTTTTTT.